A selection of T cell receptor beta chains follows, all from one sample in a study of shared clonotypes between healthy human individuals. The method was immunoSEQ multiplex PCR; TCRdb's version includes in-frame clones alone and lacks a portion of them. Altogether some 2 million clones are present, approximately 95% being singletons, with the ten largest covering more than 0.9%. Sequenced sample: naive CD8+ T cells sorted from blood. The source is a man between 18 and 35 years old in good health. Each CDR3 is given with its conserved first and last residue. The D gene is left open where the match is weak. Clone size appears in some rows only: once, few, many, or a class for an expanded clone.

cdr3_length: 16; j_call: TRBJ2-5; d_call: TRBD2; clone_size: .; v_call: TRBV5-6; cdr3_aa: CASSFPSGGDQETQYF; cdr3_nt: TGTGCCAGCAGCTTCCCTAGCGGGGGTGACCAAGAGACCCAGTACTTC
cdr3_length: 17; j_call: TRBJ2-1; d_call: .; clone_size: .; v_call: TRBV4-1; cdr3_aa: CASSPMPSPSSYNEQFF; cdr3_nt: TGCGCCAGCAGCCCCATGCCTTCACCAAGCTCCTACAATGAGCAGTTCTTC
cdr3_length: 14; j_call: TRBJ1-1; d_call: TRBD1; clone_size: .; v_call: TRBV5-5; cdr3_aa: CASSEGTGNTEAFF; cdr3_nt: TGTGCCAGCAGCGAGGGGACAGGGAACACTGAAGCTTTCTTT
cdr3_length: 21; j_call: TRBJ2-5; d_call: TRBD2; clone_size: once; v_call: TRBV29-1; cdr3_aa: CSVDGLPGLAGGTTLQETQYF; cdr3_nt: TGCAGCGTTGATGGCCTACCGGGACTAGCGGGGGGAACGACACTCCAAGAGACCCAGTACTTC
cdr3_length: 16; j_call: TRBJ1-3; d_call: .; clone_size: .; v_call: TRBV5-1; cdr3_aa: CASSPGTAASGNTIYF; cdr3_nt: TGCGCCAGCAGCCCCGGGACGGCCGCCTCTGGAAACACCATATATTTT
cdr3_length: 17; j_call: TRBJ2-1; d_call: TRBD2; clone_size: .; v_call: TRBV4-3; cdr3_aa: CASSPLGAGLNYNEQFF; cdr3_nt: TGCGCCAGCAGCCCCCTCGGAGCGGGACTTAATTACAATGAGCAGTTCTTC
cdr3_length: 17; j_call: TRBJ2-7; d_call: .; clone_size: once; v_call: TRBV4-3; cdr3_aa: CASSQLYEGGHYYEQYF; cdr3_nt: TGCGCCAGCAGCCAGCTATACGAGGGCGGCCACTACTACGAGCAGTACTTC
cdr3_length: 14; j_call: TRBJ2-7; d_call: .; clone_size: .; v_call: TRBV5-4; cdr3_aa: CASSLTGSSYEQYF; cdr3_nt: TGTGCCAGCAGCTTAACTGGGAGCTCCTACGAGCAGTACTTC
cdr3_length: 14; j_call: TRBJ2-7; d_call: TRBD2; clone_size: .; v_call: TRBV2; cdr3_aa: CASSSGAGSYEQYF; cdr3_nt: TGTGCCAGCAGTAGCGGGGCGGGGTCCTACGAGCAGTACTTC
cdr3_length: 13; j_call: TRBJ2-7; d_call: TRBD1; clone_size: .; v_call: TRBV29-1; cdr3_aa: CSVSTGGSYEQYF; cdr3_nt: TGCAGCGTTTCGACAGGGGGTAGCTACGAGCAGTACTTC
cdr3_length: 12; j_call: TRBJ2-7; d_call: .; clone_size: .; v_call: TRBV15; cdr3_aa: CATSIGYYEQYF; cdr3_nt: TGTGCCACCAGCATCGGCTACTACGAGCAGTACTTC
cdr3_length: 15; j_call: TRBJ2-7; d_call: .; clone_size: .; v_call: TRBV7-8; cdr3_aa: CASSLGSRASYEQYF; cdr3_nt: TGTGCCAGCAGCTTAGGAAGCAGGGCCTCCTACGAGCAGTACTTC
cdr3_length: 15; j_call: TRBJ1-2; d_call: .; clone_size: .; v_call: TRBV19; cdr3_aa: CASSITHRDNSFYTF; cdr3_nt: TGTGCCAGTAGTATAACCCACAGGGATAACTCTTTCTACACCTTC
cdr3_length: 12; j_call: TRBJ2-5; d_call: .; clone_size: .; v_call: TRBV28; cdr3_aa: CASSPFGETQYF; cdr3_nt: TGTGCCAGCAGTCCCTTTGGAGAGACCCAGTACTTC
cdr3_length: 15; j_call: TRBJ2-1; d_call: .; clone_size: .; v_call: TRBV28; cdr3_aa: CASSLPGPSYNEQFF; cdr3_nt: TGTGCCAGCAGTTTACCGGGCCCGTCCTACAATGAGCAGTTCTTC
cdr3_length: 20; j_call: TRBJ2-1; d_call: TRBD2; clone_size: .; v_call: TRBV4-3; cdr3_aa: CASSPDRLAGGIGERDEQFF; cdr3_nt: TGCGCCAGCAGCCCGGACAGACTAGCGGGAGGTATCGGTGAAAGGGATGAGCAGTTCTTC
cdr3_length: 14; j_call: TRBJ2-5; d_call: .; clone_size: .; v_call: TRBV6-1; cdr3_aa: CASSDRVLGETQYF; cdr3_nt: TGTGCCAGCAGTGACAGGGTGCTGGGGGAGACCCAGTACTTC
cdr3_length: 13; j_call: TRBJ1-6; d_call: .; clone_size: few; v_call: TRBV4-1; cdr3_aa: CASSQVADSPLHF; cdr3_nt: TGCGCCAGCAGCCAAGTAGCAGATTCACCCCTCCACTTT
cdr3_length: 13; j_call: TRBJ2-7; d_call: .; clone_size: .; v_call: TRBV11-2; cdr3_aa: CASAAIDAYEQYF; cdr3_nt: TGTGCCAGCGCAGCGATAGATGCCTACGAGCAGTACTTC
cdr3_length: 13; j_call: TRBJ2-7; d_call: .; clone_size: once; v_call: TRBV27; cdr3_aa: CASSFGGPGEQYF; cdr3_nt: TGTGCCAGCAGTTTTGGGGGCCCGGGCGAGCAGTACTTC
cdr3_length: 13; j_call: TRBJ2-1; d_call: .; clone_size: .; v_call: TRBV7-9; cdr3_aa: CASSSDSFDEQFF; cdr3_nt: TGTGCCAGCAGTAGCGATTCGTTCGATGAGCAGTTCTTC
cdr3_length: 15; j_call: TRBJ1-5; d_call: .; clone_size: .; v_call: TRBV27; cdr3_aa: CASSRGTGGNQPQHF; cdr3_nt: TGTGCCAGCAGCCGAGGGACCGGGGGTAATCAGCCCCAGCATTTT
cdr3_length: 16; j_call: TRBJ1-2; d_call: .; clone_size: .; v_call: TRBV11-2; cdr3_aa: CASSPSEGVLNYGYTF; cdr3_nt: TGTGCCAGCAGCCCTTCAGAAGGGGTACTCAACTATGGCTACACCTTC
cdr3_length: 11; j_call: TRBJ1-1; d_call: .; clone_size: .; v_call: TRBV4-1; cdr3_aa: CASSLGVEAFF; cdr3_nt: TGCGCCAGCAGCCTGGGTGTTGAAGCTTTCTTT
cdr3_length: 16; j_call: TRBJ2-2; d_call: .; clone_size: .; v_call: TRBV6-5; cdr3_aa: CASSYIAAGSYRELFF; cdr3_nt: TGTGCCAGCAGTTACATCGCGGCAGGGTCCTACCGGGAGCTGTTTTTT
cdr3_length: 15; j_call: TRBJ2-1; d_call: .; clone_size: .; v_call: TRBV4-3; cdr3_aa: CASSQVLRADNEQFF; cdr3_nt: TGCGCCAGCAGCCAAGTGCTTCGGGCGGACAATGAGCAGTTCTTC
cdr3_length: 15; j_call: TRBJ2-3; d_call: TRBD2; clone_size: once; v_call: TRBV9; cdr3_aa: CASSVEAGAADTQYF; cdr3_nt: TGTGCCAGCAGCGTAGAAGCGGGAGCCGCAGATACGCAGTATTTT
cdr3_length: 13; j_call: TRBJ1-1; d_call: .; clone_size: .; v_call: TRBV27; cdr3_aa: CASRFTGLTEAFF; cdr3_nt: TGTGCCAGCAGATTCACAGGGCTCACTGAAGCTTTCTTT
cdr3_length: 17; j_call: TRBJ2-3; d_call: TRBD2; clone_size: once; v_call: TRBV4-3; cdr3_aa: CASSQEWLAGVTDTQYF; cdr3_nt: TGCGCCAGCAGCCAAGAATGGCTAGCGGGAGTAACAGATACGCAGTATTTT
cdr3_length: 14; j_call: TRBJ1-6; d_call: .; clone_size: once; v_call: TRBV5-5; cdr3_aa: CASSLPGVNSPLHF; cdr3_nt: TGTGCCAGCAGCTTGCCAGGGGTTAATTCACCCCTCCACTTT
cdr3_length: 14; j_call: TRBJ2-7; d_call: TRBD1; clone_size: .; v_call: TRBV18; cdr3_aa: CASSLGQGSYEQYF; cdr3_nt: TGTGCCAGCTCACTAGGACAGGGTAGCTACGAGCAGTACTTC